This T cell receptor beta chain was captured by sequencing in a study of blood T cell repertoires in COVID-19. As for the study in general: T cells, B-cell-depleted T cells, or PBMCs provided the cDNA or gDNA that served as material.

In the source study's methods: Using reference gene primer amplification, nucleated cell counts were estimated. Here immunoSEQ multiplex PCR was the method, and the copy in TCRdb shows in-frame clones only, minus some. That table gives V, J and clone size, and the DNA gave D and trimming. The sample has 9,500 to 15,000 clones; 90% are singletons. Trimming removed 3 bases from V and 6 bases from J; junction bases left unmatched: 4. The CDR3 is 14 amino acids. Germline V gene data show CDR1 as MNHEY and CDR2 as SMNVEV (reference sequence). This sequence originates from a man between 65 and 80 years old with active COVID-19. The sample taken for sequencing was peripheral blood. This rearrangement joins TRBV27 to TRBJ2-3; 9 bases agree with TRBD2. CDR3 coding DNA: TGTGCCAGCAGTTTGTCCAGCGGGGGGGATACGCAGTATTTT. Encoded protein: CASSLSSGGDTQYF.